This is a list of T cell receptor beta chains from one sample in a study of shared T cell receptors in the human thymus. The repertoire was sequenced with immunoSEQ multiplex PCR; TCRdb's copy has only in-frame clones and lacks some. The table shows 450,000 to 650,000 clones, with 75% to 85% occurring only once. The same sample was also studied in work on human thymus T cells.

Input material: thymocytes. Receptor source: a boy younger than two with a congenital heart defect. Each CDR3 is given with its conserved first and last residue. Each record gives: J gene, D gene, V gene, clone size, CDR3 DNA, CDR3 protein. The D gene is left open where the match is weak. Clone size is given for some rows only: seen once, a few or many times, or a class if the clone is expanded.

J gene: TRBJ2-3; D gene: NA; V gene: TRBV18; clone size: NA; CDR3 DNA: TGTGCCAGCTCACCTGGGCAGGGGAAGCAAGATACGCAGTATTTT; CDR3 protein: CASSPGQGKQDTQYF
J gene: TRBJ2-5; D gene: NA; V gene: TRBV12-5; clone size: NA; CDR3 DNA: TGTGCTAGTGGCCACACAGGGAGAGAGACCCAGTACTTC; CDR3 protein: CASGHTGRETQYF
J gene: TRBJ1-1; D gene: TRBD1; V gene: TRBV27; clone size: NA; CDR3 DNA: TGTGCCAGCGTCGGACAGGGCAATAACACTGAAGCTTTCTTT; CDR3 protein: CASVGQGNNTEAFF
J gene: TRBJ1-3; D gene: TRBD1; V gene: TRBV11-2; clone size: NA; CDR3 DNA: TGTGCCAGCAGCTTATGGACCGGGACAGGGAACGGAAACACCATATATTTT; CDR3 protein: CASSLWTGTGNGNTIYF
J gene: TRBJ1-2; D gene: TRBD1; V gene: TRBV29-1; clone size: NA; CDR3 DNA: TGCAGCGTCCTGACAGGGACAGGAGCTAACTATGGCTACACCTTC; CDR3 protein: CSVLTGTGANYGYTF
J gene: TRBJ1-5; D gene: TRBD1; V gene: TRBV10-1; clone size: NA; CDR3 DNA: TGCGCCACCCCTGGGACAGGGATGAATCAGCCCCAGCATTTT; CDR3 protein: CATPGTGMNQPQHF
J gene: TRBJ1-2; D gene: TRBD1; V gene: TRBV15; clone size: NA; CDR3 DNA: TGTGCCACCAGCAGAGGTTGGGACGGGACAGCCGGCTATGGCTACACCTTC; CDR3 protein: CATSRGWDGTAGYGYTF
J gene: TRBJ2-7; D gene: TRBD1; V gene: TRBV19; clone size: NA; CDR3 DNA: TGTGCCAGTAGTATCTCGGGACAGAAATACGAGCAGTACTTC; CDR3 protein: CASSISGQKYEQYF
J gene: TRBJ2-7; D gene: NA; V gene: TRBV27; clone size: NA; CDR3 DNA: TGTGCCAGCAGTTTAAGGCGGGCGAGCTCCTACGAGCAGTACTTC; CDR3 protein: CASSLRRASSYEQYF
J gene: TRBJ2-3; D gene: TRBD1; V gene: TRBV30; clone size: NA; CDR3 DNA: TGTGCCTGGAAGACAGGGGGCACAGATACGCAGTATTTT; CDR3 protein: CAWKTGGTDTQYF
J gene: TRBJ1-5; D gene: NA; V gene: TRBV7-9; clone size: NA; CDR3 DNA: TGTGCCAGCAGCTCTGACATCACCGTCAATCAGCCCCAGCATTTT; CDR3 protein: CASSSDITVNQPQHF
J gene: TRBJ2-1; D gene: TRBD2; V gene: TRBV13; clone size: NA; CDR3 DNA: TGTGCCAGCAGCTTCGGTCTAGCGGGGAATGAGCAGTTCTTC; CDR3 protein: CASSFGLAGNEQFF
J gene: TRBJ2-6; D gene: NA; V gene: TRBV5-6; clone size: few; CDR3 DNA: TGTGCCAGCAGCGCAGGCAGGACAGTTCCCTCCGGGGCCAACGTCCTGACTTTC; CDR3 protein: CASSAGRTVPSGANVLTF
J gene: TRBJ2-2; D gene: NA; V gene: TRBV4-2; clone size: NA; CDR3 DNA: TGTGCCAGCAGCCCCAACTTCCGGTGCACCGGGGAGCTGTTTTTT; CDR3 protein: CASSPNFRCTGELFF
J gene: TRBJ2-7; D gene: TRBD1; V gene: TRBV28; clone size: few; CDR3 DNA: TGTGCCAGCAGTACCCAGGGGGGACAGGGATGCTACGAGCAGTACTTC; CDR3 protein: CASSTQGGQGCYEQYF
J gene: TRBJ2-7; D gene: TRBD2; V gene: TRBV7-9; clone size: few; CDR3 DNA: TGTGCCAGCAGCTTTAGCGGGAGGGTGGCCTACGAGCAGTACTTC; CDR3 protein: CASSFSGRVAYEQYF
J gene: TRBJ2-7; D gene: TRBD1; V gene: TRBV9; clone size: NA; CDR3 DNA: TGTGCCAGCGGACAGGGGACCCCCTCCTACGAGCAGTACTTC; CDR3 protein: CASGQGTPSYEQYF
J gene: TRBJ2-4; D gene: TRBD2; V gene: TRBV4-1; clone size: NA; CDR3 DNA: TGCGCCAGCAGCCAAGTAGAGGGACTAGATGGAAACATTCAGTACTTC; CDR3 protein: CASSQVEGLDGNIQYF
J gene: TRBJ2-3; D gene: TRBD2; V gene: TRBV13; clone size: NA; CDR3 DNA: TGTGCCAGCAGCTTAATTTTCCCCGGGGGGGACGGCACAGATACGCAGTATTTT; CDR3 protein: CASSLIFPGGDGTDTQYF
J gene: TRBJ2-7; D gene: TRBD1; V gene: TRBV4-2; clone size: NA; CDR3 DNA: TGTGCCAGCAGCCAAGATACGGCGGACAGGGGCTACGAGCAGTACTTC; CDR3 protein: CASSQDTADRGYEQYF
J gene: TRBJ1-1; D gene: NA; V gene: TRBV21-1; clone size: few; CDR3 DNA: TGTGCGGGGAGAAGGAACACTGAAGCTTTCTTT; CDR3 protein: CAGRRNTEAFF
J gene: TRBJ1-1; D gene: TRBD1; V gene: TRBV28; clone size: NA; CDR3 DNA: TGTGCCAGCAGGAGCCTGAGGGGGCTCATAACTGAAGCTTTCTTT; CDR3 protein: CASRSLRGLITEAFF
J gene: TRBJ2-3; D gene: NA; V gene: TRBV27; clone size: NA; CDR3 DNA: TGTGCCAGCAGTTTATCCCCGGCGAGGGCAGATACGCAGTATTTT; CDR3 protein: CASSLSPARADTQYF
J gene: TRBJ2-1; D gene: NA; V gene: TRBV7-9; clone size: NA; CDR3 DNA: TGTGCCAGCAGCTTCGCCCCTAACTACAATGAGCAGTTCTTC; CDR3 protein: CASSFAPNYNEQFF
J gene: TRBJ2-1; D gene: TRBD2; V gene: TRBV28; clone size: NA; CDR3 DNA: TGTGCCAGCAGTTTATGGCTAGCGGGTTACAATGAGCAGTTCTTC; CDR3 protein: CASSLWLAGYNEQFF
J gene: TRBJ2-1; D gene: TRBD2; V gene: TRBV5-4; clone size: NA; CDR3 DNA: TGTGCCAGCAGCAGGACTACCGGGACTAGCGGAACTCGCTCCTACAATGAGCAGTTCTTC; CDR3 protein: CASSRTTGTSGTRSYNEQFF
J gene: TRBJ2-3; D gene: TRBD2; V gene: TRBV13; clone size: NA; CDR3 DNA: TGTGCCAGCAGCTTCGACATACTAGCGGGAGGGCCTCACCCCACAGATACGCAGTATTTT; CDR3 protein: CASSFDILAGGPHPTDTQYF
J gene: TRBJ1-2; D gene: NA; V gene: TRBV6-1; clone size: NA; CDR3 DNA: TGTGCCAGCAGTGGCGGGGTTGGGTACACCTTC; CDR3 protein: CASSGGVGYTF
J gene: TRBJ2-5; D gene: NA; V gene: TRBV5-1; clone size: NA; CDR3 DNA: TGCGCCAGCAGCTTGGAGGCGGGGCCCGAGACCCAGTACTTC; CDR3 protein: CASSLEAGPETQYF
J gene: TRBJ2-7; D gene: TRBD2; V gene: TRBV6-1; clone size: NA; CDR3 DNA: TGTGCCAGCAGTGAGCTGGGACTAGCGGGAGCTGAGAGCTCCTACGAGCAGTACTTC; CDR3 protein: CASSELGLAGAESSYEQYF
J gene: TRBJ2-2; D gene: TRBD1; V gene: TRBV6-5; clone size: few; CDR3 DNA: TGTGCCAGCAGTGCCCCCGACAGGGGAACCGGGGAGCTGTTTTTT; CDR3 protein: CASSAPDRGTGELFF
J gene: TRBJ2-7; D gene: TRBD1; V gene: TRBV10-1; clone size: NA; CDR3 DNA: TGCGCCAGCAGTGCATCAGGGGGTGGTTACGAGCAGTACTTC; CDR3 protein: CASSASGGGYEQYF
J gene: TRBJ1-5; D gene: NA; V gene: TRBV7-9; clone size: NA; CDR3 DNA: TGTGCCAGCAGCTTGGGGGGTGATAGCAATCAGCCCCAGCATTTT; CDR3 protein: CASSLGGDSNQPQHF
J gene: TRBJ1-1; D gene: NA; V gene: TRBV27; clone size: NA; CDR3 DNA: TGTGCCAGCAGTTACGGGTGGAGATACACTGAAGCTTTCTTT; CDR3 protein: CASSYGWRYTEAFF
J gene: TRBJ2-7; D gene: TRBD2; V gene: TRBV4-3; clone size: NA; CDR3 DNA: TGCGCCAGCAGCCAAGATCCCACTAGCGGGAGTGGGGCCTACGAGCAGTACTTC; CDR3 protein: CASSQDPTSGSGAYEQYF
J gene: TRBJ1-5; D gene: NA; V gene: TRBV5-1; clone size: NA; CDR3 DNA: TGCGCCAGCAGCCCAGGAAGCAATCAGCCCCAGCATTTT; CDR3 protein: CASSPGSNQPQHF
J gene: TRBJ1-5; D gene: NA; V gene: TRBV6-5; clone size: NA; CDR3 DNA: TGTGCCAGCAGTCAGGCAGGGAGCAATCAGCCCCAGCATTTT; CDR3 protein: CASSQAGSNQPQHF
J gene: TRBJ2-1; D gene: TRBD2; V gene: TRBV10-3; clone size: few; CDR3 DNA: TGTGCCATCAGTGCCCCAACTAGCGGGAGGGCGTCCTACAATGAGCAGTTCTTC; CDR3 protein: CAISAPTSGRASYNEQFF
J gene: TRBJ2-3; D gene: NA; V gene: TRBV7-3; clone size: NA; CDR3 DNA: TGTGCCAGCAGCTTAATGGCAGGGGAGTTGGATACGCAGTATTTT; CDR3 protein: CASSLMAGELDTQYF
J gene: TRBJ1-5; D gene: TRBD1; V gene: TRBV28; clone size: NA; CDR3 DNA: TGTGCCAGCAGTTTAAACAGGGGAAGCAATCAGCCCCAGCATTTT; CDR3 protein: CASSLNRGSNQPQHF